Listed here is a single T cell receptor (beta chain). This sample is part of a study of blood T cell repertoires in COVID-19. Using immunoSEQ multiplex PCR, the repertoire was profiled, and TCRdb retains in-frame clones only, with some absent. The sample has 250,000 to 300,000 clones, around nine tenths seen once; the top ten hold 2.9%. This CDR3 is built from 19 residues. The V segment lost 0 bases and the J segment 2 bases; nucleotides outside the gene matches: 12. Germline V gives CDR1 SGHNT, CDR2 YYREEE (reference sequence). The rearrangement links TRBV5-4 to TRBJ1-5; TRBD1 aligns across 9 bases. The sequenced sample was PBMCs or T cells enriched from blood (not recorded which). The origin of this receptor is a woman between 45 and 60 years old who had been exposed to COVID-19. This chain's CDR3 is CASSLEDRGLTLGNQPQHF. For the CDR3, the DNA is TGTGCCAGCAGCTTGGAGGACAGGGGCCTAACCTTGGGCAATCAGCCCCAGCATTTT. Based on the CDR3 plus reference TRBV5-4 and TRBJ1-5, the full variable domain is ETGVTQSPTHLIKTRGQQVTLRCSSQSGHNTVSWYQQALGQGPQFIFQYYREEENGRGNFPPRFSGLQFPNYSSELNVNALELDDSALYLCASSLEDRGLTLGNQPQHFGDGTRLSIL.